This is a list of T cell receptor beta chains from one sample in a study of blood T cell repertoires in COVID-19. TCRdb's table, derived via immunoSEQ multiplex PCR, lists solely in-frame clones and lacks some. The table has 150,000 to 200,000 clones, about 83% seen once. Sequencing was done on a sample of peripheral blood. These receptors were obtained from a woman in her 70s with COVID-19, enrolled during active disease. Both conserved end residues are part of each CDR3. D genes are given only for firm matches. The listing skips clone size in some rows; elsewhere it reads once, few, many or a size class.

TRBJ2-4	NA	TRBD2	16	TRBV3-1/TRBV3-2	TGTGCCAGCAGCCAAGGGCTAGCGGGAGGAACCAACATTCAGTACTTC	CASSQGLAGGTNIQYF
TRBJ1-2	once	TRBD1	14	TRBV29-1	TGCAGCGTTTTAGGTGACAGGGCAATTTCCGGCTACACCTTC	CSVLGDRAISGYTF
TRBJ1-5	NA	NA	15	TRBV10-3	TGTGCCATCAGTGAGTCGGGGGAGGGCAATCAGCCCCAGCATTTT	CAISESGEGNQPQHF
TRBJ1-4	NA	NA	15	TRBV29-1	TGCAGCGTTGCTGCCCAGGGGACGACTAATGAAAAACTGTTTTTT	CSVAAQGTTNEKLFF
TRBJ1-2	NA	NA	15	TRBV28	TGTGCCAGCAGTTTACCAGGCCGAACTAACTATGGCTACACCTTC	CASSLPGRTNYGYTF
TRBJ1-6	NA	NA	15	TRBV12-5	TGTGCTAGTGGCCGGGGGGGGGCTTCAAATTCACCCCTCCACTTT	CASGRGGASNSPLHF
TRBJ1-5	NA	NA	13	TRBV15	TGTGCCACCAGCAGCCAACACGATCAGCCCCAGCATTTT	CATSSQHDQPQHF
TRBJ1-6	NA	NA	13	TRBV6-6	TGTGCCAGCAGGCAGGGGAAAGAGTCACCCCTCCACTTT	CASRQGKESPLHF
TRBJ2-7	once	NA	15	TRBV27	TGTGCCAGCAGTTTGGGGGCCAGGGGGGCCTACGAGCAGTACTTC	CASSLGARGAYEQYF
TRBJ2-3	NA	NA	13	TRBV15	TGTGCCACCAGCAGAGATCTATCAGATACGCAGTATTTT	CATSRDLSDTQYF
TRBJ2-7	NA	TRBD2	15	TRBV7-9	TGTGCCAGCAGCTTGGAAGCGGGAGACCTCTACGAGCAGTACTTC	CASSLEAGDLYEQYF